The sequence of this TCR beta chain was determined in a study of STAT5B mutations in CD4+ large granular lymphocyte leukemia (dated by TCRdb to between 2021 and 2022). At the level of the whole study: Among the healthy controls, the CDR3 'QG' motif was associated with a particular HLA allele. The study compared the TCRbeta repertoires of patients with CD4+ T-cell large granular lymphocyte leukemia against the TCRbeta repertoires of healthy blood donors. Flow cytometry performed on FACSCanto II or FACSVerse showed that the purified fractions had more than 95% purity among lymphocytes.

The immunoSEQ assay at survey resolution was applied to genomic DNA for sequencing of TCRbeta rearrangements. The paper's data handling went like this. In the TCR sequencing data, the lowest productive clonotype frequency that could be detected was 2.59 x 10-5. Analyses included only productive TCRbeta rearrangements, meaning complete and in-frame sequences. Simpson clonality, calculated in the immunoSEQ Analyzer version 3.0, was used as the measure of sample clonality. Clones were categorized by frequency as very rare, small, medium, large (1-20%) or hyperexpanded (>20%). Generation probabilities were estimated with OLGA 1.2.3, V-gene circos plots were made with VDJtools, specificities were searched in VDJdb, and CDR3 motifs were identified with GLIPH. The source is immuneACCESS, and TCRdb retained only in-frame sequences with V and J called. Part of the clones is not carried over; for the studies checked, unresolved V genes explain less than half of this, and the remainder is unexplained. The V and J calls and clone size were taken over from that table, and D and trimming were inferred from the DNA. For this sample there are roughly 30,000 clones; 76% appear just once. The ten largest clones take up about 2% of the sample.

What the study reported, not specific to this receptor: Greater clonality appeared to be present in CD4-sorted patient repertoires than in healthy CD4+ repertoires, and the difference was retained after the putative leukemic clones were removed. Each patient's main leukemic clonotypes were private, but 25% of these clonotypes showed up at low frequency in the non-leukemic repertoires of other patients. Enrichment of TRBV06-family usage was observed among the top patient clones (8/27) relative to healthy controls (2/35). The data were not HLA-matched, and the relatively small sample size could explain the higher clonality seen in CD4+ compared with CD8+ T-LGLL.

According to the germline V gene (reference sequence), CDR1 reads LNHDA and CDR2 reads SQIVND. Unmatched junction bases come to 14, with V trimmed by 7 bases and J by 4 bases. From its cysteine to its phenylalanine, the CDR3 spans 18 amino acids. The only DNA kept is the CDR3, 54 bases in frame from the first base. With regard to this clone: The antigen it binds to is not known. No much larger clonotype is one base removed from it; base qualities were not supplied.

Healthy controls were 37 blood donors whose buffy coats came from the Finnish Red Cross blood service. All TCR-sequenced material derived from peripheral blood: patient blood samples and healthy donor buffy coats. Peripheral blood mononuclear cells were isolated by Ficoll-Hypaque gradient centrifugation. CD4+ cells were magnetically purified from the buffy coats of healthy controls. The Gentra Puregene Cell and Tissue kit was used for genomic DNA extraction, and quantification was performed on a Qubit 2.0 fluorometer. Sequenced material: CD4+ T cells from blood buffy coats. The clonotype originates from a human donor in good health. The sequence joins TRBV19 to TRBJ2-6; 9 middle bases align to TRBD2. The CDR3: CASNDRRLAGRGANVLTF. The nucleotide sequence reads as follows: TGTGCCAGTAACGACCGCCGGCTAGCGGGGCGAGGGGCCAACGTCCTGACTTTC.